These 16 T cell receptor beta chains were all obtained from the same sample, sequenced in a study of metastatic and nonmetastatic thyroid tumors (dated by TCRdb to the early 2020s). The library relied on PCR. Sequencer: Illumina HiSeq 4000. Clones were called with MiXCR by TCRdb after fastp trimmed the public reads at Q25, and only in-frame beta chains were retained. The sample table holds 15,000 to 20,000 clones, of which around 30% were seen once. Roughly a sixth of the sample is in the top ten clones. No treatment had been received by any patient before thyroid surgery. Sequencing used tumor tissue. Every receptor here comes from a female donor with papillary thyroid cancer or a benign thyroid nodule (not recorded which). Some clones in this sample may be carry-over from other donors' samples.

This clone was counted a few times. V is TRBV7-2 and J is TRBJ2-5; D unclear. Deletions cut 3 bases from V and 2 bases from J, with 4 bases between. Germline CDR1 SGHTA, CDR2 FQGNSA. The CDR3 spans 12 residues. The CDR3 sequence: CASSLTQETQYF. DNA for the CDR3: TGTGCCAGCAGCTTGACACAAGAGACCCAGTACTTC.

A few counts support this clone. The chain employs TRBV12-3 or TRBV12-4 and TRBJ2-1; D is uncertain. The CDR3 totals 14 residues. V was trimmed by 10 bases and J by 2 bases, leaving 15 bases between them. The DNA of the CDR3 is TGTGCCATCAGAGGCGAGATTCCCTACAATGAGCAGTTCTTC. This translates into CAIRGEIPYNEQFF.

By proportion, this clone is medium-sized. The chain combines TRBV4-3 with TRBJ1-6; the D is unclear. CDR1 is LGHNA and CDR2 is YSLEER in the germline V gene. The CDR3 is made up of 18 amino acids. Trimming pared 0 bases from V and 0 bases from J, leaving 12 bases between. CDR3 loop: CASSQEVGLSSYNSPLHF. The CDR3 DNA follows: TGCGCCAGCAGCCAAGAAGTAGGGCTAAGCTCCTATAATTCACCCCTCCACTTT.

This chain connects TRBV14 to TRBJ2-7, with TRBD1 as a possible D gene (5 bases). The V and J ends lost 0 bases and 6 bases respectively, with 15 bases between them. Germline-derived CDR1 and CDR2 are SGHDN and FVKESK. The CDR3 covers 15 residues. CDR3 sequence: CASSQDPRGFGEQYF. The CDR3 region has the DNA TGTGCCAGCAGCCAAGATCCAAGGGGATTTGGCGAGCAGTACTTC.

This clone has at least ten counts. Other DNA sequences from this sample encode an identical CDR3 as well. V gene TRBV28 combines with J gene TRBJ2-5, with 8 bases that match TRBD2. Germline V gene lookup returns CDR1 MDHEN and CDR2 SYDVKM. This CDR3 contains 14 residues. V lost 3 bases, J lost 5 bases, and 5 bases stayed unmatched. The CDR3 nucleotides read TGTGCCAGCAGTTTTTCGGGAGGGGAGGAGACCCAGTACTTC. Translation: CASSFSGGEETQYF.

This clone was recorded many times. V gene TRBV20-1 combines with J gene TRBJ2-1; a possible D gene is TRBD1 (5 bases). With 0 bases removed from V and 7 bases from J, the gap between germline ends came to 16 bases. The V gene's germline CDR1 is DFQATT and CDR2 SNEGSKA (reference sequence). The CDR3 is 15 amino acids. For the CDR3, the DNA is TGCAGTGCTAGAGATTTGGGTGGCAGGGTGAATGAGCAGTTCTTC. Protein product: CSARDLGGRVNEQFF.

This clone came up once. V usage is TRBV4-1 and J usage is TRBJ2-7, with D unclear. CDR1 MGHRA and CDR2 YSYEKL come from the germline V gene. The CDR3 totals 15 residues. V was clipped by 6 bases and J by 2 bases, with 17 bases between them. Here the CDR3 reads CASREDFPGPYEQYF. In DNA, the CDR3 is TGCGCCAGCAGAGAAGACTTCCCAGGCCCCTACGAGCAGTACTTC.

This sequence joins TRBV7-8 and TRBJ2-7; the match to TRBD1 covers 12 bases. The CDR3 spans 15 residues. CDR1 SGHVS and CDR2 FQNEAQ come from the germline V gene. V shed 4 bases and J 6 bases; nucleotides not matched to a gene: 7. CDR3: CASSSSGTGGAEQYF. CDR3 bases: TGTGCCAGCAGCTCCTCCGGGACAGGGGGCGCCGAGCAGTACTTC.

This clone has a count of ten or more. The gene calls are TRBV12-3 or TRBV12-4 and TRBJ2-2; unclear D gene. Trimming shortened V by 2 bases and J by 3 bases, and 10 bases separated the two germline ends. This CDR3 contains 15 residues. Here the CDR3 DNA reads TGTGCCAGCAGTTTACTTTTTCCCGACACCGGGGAGCTGTTTTTT. Translated, it gives CASSLLFPDTGELFF.

The chain couples TRBV12-3 or TRBV12-4 to TRBJ1-1; D gene unclear. V lost 3 bases to trimming and J lost 2 bases, with 10 bases between them. CDR3 length equals 14 residues. CDR3 nucleotides: TGTGCCAGCAGTTTCTCACACCCAAACACTGAAGCTTTCTTT. It is translated as CASSFSHPNTEAFF.

V and J are TRBV11-1 and TRBJ2-3; D not resolved. The V gene's germline CDR1 is SGHAT and CDR2 FQDESV (reference sequence). Trimming stripped 5 bases from V and 3 bases from J, with 15 bases between. This CDR3 has 15 residues. CDR3 region: CASSPGASRTDTQYF. CDR3 nucleotides: TGTGCCAGCAGCCCAGGCGCATCCAGGACAGATACGCAGTATTTT.

The chain uses TRBV20-1 and TRBJ2-7; 10 bases are a match to TRBD2. CDR1 DFQATT and CDR2 SNEGSKA come from the germline V gene (reference sequence). This CDR3 is built from 16 residues. The J segment lost 5 bases and the V segment lost 1 base, leaving 11 bases of the junction unmatched. The CDR3, as DNA: TGCAGTGCTAGAGCTCTGCTAGCGGGAGATTACCACGAGCAGTACTTC. It translates to CSARALLAGDYHEQYF.

The sample holds many counts of this clone. This same CDR3 is encoded by further DNA sequences in the sample. This chain connects TRBV27 to TRBJ2-5; TRBD2 aligns across 12 bases. The CDR3 spans 14 residues. CDR1 and CDR2 (germline): MNHEY, SMNVEV (reference sequence). V dropped 6 bases and J dropped 5; count of bases not matched to a gene: 4. The CDR3 sequence is CASSSLAGGETQYF. The CDR3 bases are TGTGCCAGCAGCTCACTAGCGGGAGGTGAGACCCAGTACTTC.

In its sample, this clone was seen many times. The genes are TRBV29-1 and TRBJ2-1, with TRBD2 matching over 9 bases. This CDR3 has 15 amino acids. V trimming: 1 base; J trimming: 9 bases; junction bases outside the gene matches: 10. Per germline, CDR1 SQVTM and CDR2 ANQGSEA. The CDR3 region is CSVEGASGKGGEQFF. DNA for the CDR3: TGCAGCGTTGAAGGGGCTAGCGGGAAAGGGGGTGAGCAGTTCTTC.

This chain connects TRBV20-1 to TRBJ1-2; 8 nucleotides match TRBD1. In germline, CDR1 is DFQATT, CDR2 SNEGSKA (reference sequence). CDR3 length: 13 residues. The CDR3 protein is CTTFLTGVYGYTF. CDR3 nucleotide sequence: TGCACCACCTTTTTGACAGGGGTGTATGGCTACACCTTC.

The chain has TRBV7-2 and TRBJ1-2; D gene unclear. The CDR3 extends over 15 amino acids. Trimming removed 5 bases from V and 2 bases from J, with 15 bases in between. Germline lookup yields CDR1 SGHTA and CDR2 FQGNSA. CDR3 loop: CASSRQESLNYGYTF. In nucleotides, the CDR3 is TGTGCCAGCAGCCGCCAGGAATCCCTGAACTATGGCTACACCTTC.